This TCR beta chain was obtained from a study of blood T cell repertoires in COVID-19. The CDR3 consists of 11 residues. Germline CDR1 and CDR2: MNHEY and SMNVEV (reference sequence). V lost 5 bases, J lost 8 bases, and 4 bases lay in between. Measured with immunoSEQ multiplex PCR; TCRdb has only the in-frame clones, and not every one. The repertoire includes around 450,000 clones, about 90% of them detected once, and 0.6% sits in the top ten. Enrolled through a virtual design, the participants were between roughly 18 and 90 years of age and came from approximately 25 US areas. The chain employs TRBV27 and TRBJ1-6; D uncertain. This receptor was obtained from a man younger than 35 who had recovered from COVID-19. The sequenced material came from PBMCs or T cells enriched from blood (not recorded which). CDR3 residues: CASSPDSPLHF. The CDR3 region has the DNA TGTGCCAGCAGTCCAGATTCACCCCTCCACTTT.